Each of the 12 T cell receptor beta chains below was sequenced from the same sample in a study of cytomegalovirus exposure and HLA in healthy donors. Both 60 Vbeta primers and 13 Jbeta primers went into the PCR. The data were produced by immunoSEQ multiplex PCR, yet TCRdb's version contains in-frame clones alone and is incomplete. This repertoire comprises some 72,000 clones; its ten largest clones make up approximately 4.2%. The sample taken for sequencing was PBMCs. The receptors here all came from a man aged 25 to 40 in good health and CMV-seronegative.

CDR3 in amino acids: CSARNLNTEAFF. The CDR3 region has the DNA TGCAGCGCTAGGAACTTGAACACTGAAGCTTTCTTT. The chain couples TRBV29-1 to TRBJ1-1; no clear D gene. V dropped 7 bases and J dropped 0 bases, with 9 bases sitting between them. Germline V lookup: CDR1 SQVTM, CDR2 ANQGSEA. The CDR3 is 12 amino acids.

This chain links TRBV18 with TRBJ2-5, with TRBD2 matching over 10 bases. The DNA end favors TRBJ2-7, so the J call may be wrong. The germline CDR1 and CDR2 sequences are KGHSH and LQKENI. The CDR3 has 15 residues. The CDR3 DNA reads TGTGCCAGCTCACCATCCCTAGCGGGGGACTACGAGCAGTACTTC. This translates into CASSPSLAGDYEQYF.

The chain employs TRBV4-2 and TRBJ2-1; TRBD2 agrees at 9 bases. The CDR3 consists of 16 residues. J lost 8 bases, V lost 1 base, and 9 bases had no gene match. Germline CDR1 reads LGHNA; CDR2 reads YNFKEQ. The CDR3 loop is CASSQGNSGGEDEQFF. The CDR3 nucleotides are TGTGCCAGCAGCCAAGGGAATAGCGGGGGTGAGGATGAGCAGTTCTTC.

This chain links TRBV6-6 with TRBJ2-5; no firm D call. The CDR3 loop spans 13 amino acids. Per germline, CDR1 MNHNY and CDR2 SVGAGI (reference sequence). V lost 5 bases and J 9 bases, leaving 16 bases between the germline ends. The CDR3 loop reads CASSAVPESPQYF. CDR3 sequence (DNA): TGTGCCAGCAGTGCGGTCCCCGAATCGCCCCAGTACTTC.

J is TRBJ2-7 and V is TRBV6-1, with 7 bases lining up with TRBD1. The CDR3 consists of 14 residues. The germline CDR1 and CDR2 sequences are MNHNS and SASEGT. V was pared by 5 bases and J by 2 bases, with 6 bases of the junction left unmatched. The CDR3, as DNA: TGTGCCAGCAGTTCCCCCGGGACAGCCTACGAGCAGTACTTC. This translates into CASSSPGTAYEQYF.

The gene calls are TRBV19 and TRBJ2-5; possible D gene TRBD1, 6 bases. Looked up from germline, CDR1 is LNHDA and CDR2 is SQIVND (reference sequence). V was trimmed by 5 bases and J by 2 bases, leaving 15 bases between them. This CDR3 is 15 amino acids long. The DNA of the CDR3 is TGTGCCAGTAGTCCAGGGGAACTGCTACAAGAGACCCAGTACTTC. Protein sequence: CASSPGELLQETQYF.

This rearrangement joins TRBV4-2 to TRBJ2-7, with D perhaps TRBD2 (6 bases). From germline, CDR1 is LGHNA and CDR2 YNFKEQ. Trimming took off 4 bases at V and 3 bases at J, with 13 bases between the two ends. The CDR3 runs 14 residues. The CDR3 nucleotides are TGTGCCAGCAGCCCCGGGGGAATGGACTACGAGCAGTACTTC. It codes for CASSPGGMDYEQYF.

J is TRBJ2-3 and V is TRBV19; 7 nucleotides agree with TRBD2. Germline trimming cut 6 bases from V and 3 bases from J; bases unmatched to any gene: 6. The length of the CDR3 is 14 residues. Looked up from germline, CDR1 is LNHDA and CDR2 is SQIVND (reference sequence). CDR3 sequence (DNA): TGTGCCAGTAGGGTAGCGGGTGTGACAGATACGCAGTATTTT. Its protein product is CASRVAGVTDTQYF.

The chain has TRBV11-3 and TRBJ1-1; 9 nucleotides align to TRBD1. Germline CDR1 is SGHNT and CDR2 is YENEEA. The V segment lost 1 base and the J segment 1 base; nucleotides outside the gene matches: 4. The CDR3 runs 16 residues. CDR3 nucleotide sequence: TGTGCCAGCAGCTTAGGTGGGGACAGGGAGAACACTGAAGCTTTCTTT. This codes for CASSLGGDRENTEAFF.

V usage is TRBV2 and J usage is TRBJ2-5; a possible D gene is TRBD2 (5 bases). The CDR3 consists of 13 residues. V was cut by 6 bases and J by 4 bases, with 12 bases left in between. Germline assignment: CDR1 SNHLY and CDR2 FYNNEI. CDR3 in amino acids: CASRGISVETQYF. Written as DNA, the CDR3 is TGTGCCAGCAGGGGTATTAGCGTAGAGACCCAGTACTTC.

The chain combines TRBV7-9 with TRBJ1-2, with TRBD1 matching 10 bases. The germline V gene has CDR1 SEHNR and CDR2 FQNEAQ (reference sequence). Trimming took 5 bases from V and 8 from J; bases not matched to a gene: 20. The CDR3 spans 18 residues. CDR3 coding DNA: TGTGCCAGCAGCCCAATATCCGGGACAGGGGCCGGGTTCGTAGGCTACACCTTC. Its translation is CASSPISGTGAGFVGYTF.

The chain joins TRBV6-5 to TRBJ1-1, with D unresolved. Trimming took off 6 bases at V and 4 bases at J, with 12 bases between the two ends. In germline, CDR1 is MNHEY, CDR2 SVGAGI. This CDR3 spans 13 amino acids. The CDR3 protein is CASSPVPGTEAFF. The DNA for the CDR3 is TGTGCCAGCAGCCCGGTACCGGGCACTGAAGCTTTCTTT.